This T cell receptor (beta chain) was captured by sequencing in a study of blood T cell repertoires in COVID-19. Here immunoSEQ multiplex PCR was the method, and the copy in TCRdb shows in-frame clones only, minus some. Of about 140,000 clones listed, 60% to 85% were seen once; the top ten hold 1.5% to 2.5%. The clonotype was recovered from a woman aged 55 to 70 with acute or convalescent COVID-19. Sequencing was performed on peripheral blood.

The CDR3 here is CASSPYDRLAGGRWYEQYF. The CDR3 DNA is TGTGCCAGCAGCCCCTACGATCGGCTAGCGGGAGGGCGGTGGTACGAGCAGTACTTC. This chain connects TRBV28 to TRBJ2-7; the match to TRBD2 covers 12 bases. J gave up 4 bases and V 6 bases, and 19 bases lay outside the gene matches. CDR1 is MDHEN and CDR2 is SYDVKM in the germline V gene. The CDR3 runs 19 residues.